This T cell receptor beta chain stems from a study of shared clonotypes between healthy human individuals. The germline gives CDR1 KGHSH, CDR2 LQKENI. The CDR3 is made up of 13 amino acids. The V end lost 3 bases, the J end lost 3 bases, and 6 bases lay between the germline ends. The assay was immunoSEQ multiplex PCR, and TCRdb's table has in-frame clones only and misses some. The sample has about 980,000 clones, 76% seen once; the top ten hold over 1.3%. A note on this clone: The sample has other DNA sequences that encode this CDR3 too.

The sequenced material came from memory CD4+ T cells sorted from blood. The subset here: CD45RA-negative fraction. The chain employs TRBV18 and TRBJ1-5; D is undetermined. The source of this sequence is a man younger than 35 in good health. The CDR3 sequence is CASSPQSNQPQHF. The CDR3 DNA is TGTGCCAGCTCACCCCAATCCAATCAGCCCCAGCATTTT. The full variable domain, completed using reference TRBV18 and TRBJ1-5, is NAGVMQNPRHLVRRRGQEARLRCSPMKGHSHVYWYRQLPEEGLKFMVYLQKENIIDESGMPKERFSAEFPKEGPSILRIQQVVRGDSAAYFCASSPQSNQPQHFGDGTRLSIL.